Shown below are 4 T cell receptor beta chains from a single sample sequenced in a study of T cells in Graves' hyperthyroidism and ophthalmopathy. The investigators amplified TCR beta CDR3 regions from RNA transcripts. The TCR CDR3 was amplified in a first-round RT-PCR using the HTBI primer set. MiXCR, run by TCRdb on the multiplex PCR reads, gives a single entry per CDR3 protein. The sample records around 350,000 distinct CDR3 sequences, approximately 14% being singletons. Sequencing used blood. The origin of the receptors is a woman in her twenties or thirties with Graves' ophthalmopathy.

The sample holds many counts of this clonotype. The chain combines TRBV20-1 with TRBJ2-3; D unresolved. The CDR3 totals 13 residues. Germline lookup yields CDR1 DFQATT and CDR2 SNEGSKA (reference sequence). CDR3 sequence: CSLNLGSTDTQYF. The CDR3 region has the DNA TGCAGCCTCAACCTAGGGAGCACAGATACGCAGTATTTT.

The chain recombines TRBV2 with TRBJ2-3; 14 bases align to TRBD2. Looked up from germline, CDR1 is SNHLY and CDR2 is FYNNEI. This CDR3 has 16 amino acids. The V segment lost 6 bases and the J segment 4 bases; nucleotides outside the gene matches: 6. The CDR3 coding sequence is TGTGCCAGCAGCCCGAGACTAGCGGGGGGGGCAGATACGCAGTATTTT. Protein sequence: CASSPRLAGGADTQYF. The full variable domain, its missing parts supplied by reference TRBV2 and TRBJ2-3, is EPEVTQTPSHQVTQMGQEVILRCVPISNHLYFYWYRQILGQKVEFLVSFYNNEISEKSEIFDDQFSVERPDGSNFTLKIRSTKLEDSAMYFCASSPRLAGGADTQYFGPGTRLTVL.

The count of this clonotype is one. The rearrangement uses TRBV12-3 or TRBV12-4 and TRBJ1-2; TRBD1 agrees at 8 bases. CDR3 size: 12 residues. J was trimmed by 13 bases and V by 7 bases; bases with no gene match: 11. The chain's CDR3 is CASTSGGAATTF. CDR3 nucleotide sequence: TGTGCCAGCACCTCAGGGGGCGCGGCGACCACCTTC.

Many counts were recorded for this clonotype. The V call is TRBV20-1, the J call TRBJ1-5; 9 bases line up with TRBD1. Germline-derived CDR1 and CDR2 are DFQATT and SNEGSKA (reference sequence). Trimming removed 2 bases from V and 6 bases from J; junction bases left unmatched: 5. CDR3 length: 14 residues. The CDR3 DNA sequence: TGCAGTGCTAGACGGGACAGGGAAAGTCAGCCCCAGCATTTT. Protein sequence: CSARRDRESQPQHF.